These T cell receptor beta chains were read from a single sample in a study of Ad26.COV2.S vaccination and SARS-CoV-2 variants. Libraries were prepared by immunoSEQ multiplex PCR; TCRdb keeps only in-frame clonotypes and omits some of them. Found here are roughly 380,000 clones, more than 75% of them singletons; the top ten hold about 4%. The material sequenced was peripheral blood, taken in a trial of Ad26.COV2.S vaccine versus placebo. The receptors stem from a person between 18 and 60 years old who received the Ad26.COV2.S COVID-19 vaccine or a placebo. CDR3s include the opening cysteine and the closing phenylalanine or tryptophan. The D gene is left open where the match is weak. Where a row states a size, it is once, few, many or the class of an expanded clone; other rows omit it.

CDR3: CASSLAGGYGETQYF; DNA: TGTGCCAGCAGCTTGGCAGGGGGCTACGGGGAGACCCAGTACTTC; V: TRBV7-6; J: TRBJ2-5; D: TRBD1; size: -
CDR3: CAWAVGQGHQPQHF; DNA: TGTGCCTGGGCCGTCGGACAGGGGCATCAGCCCCAGCATTTT; V: TRBV30; J: TRBJ1-5; D: TRBD1; size: -
CDR3: CASKFLAGANTGELFF; DNA: TGTGCCAGCAAGTTCCTAGCGGGAGCTAACACCGGGGAGCTGTTTTTT; V: TRBV5-6; J: TRBJ2-2; D: TRBD2; size: once
CDR3: CAISGSRTEVREQYF; DNA: TGTGCCATCAGTGGCAGTAGGACGGAGGTACGGGAGCAGTACTTC; V: TRBV10-3; J: TRBJ2-7; D: -; size: -
CDR3: CASSGRTSMVEAFF; DNA: TGTGCCAGCAGTGGCCGGACATCGATGGTTGAAGCTTTCTTT; V: TRBV6-2/TRBV6-3; J: TRBJ1-1; D: -; size: few
CDR3: CASSYPVGGYPNTGELFF; DNA: TGCGCCAGCAGCTACCCGGTAGGGGGGTACCCGAACACCGGGGAGCTGTTTTTT; V: TRBV5-1; J: TRBJ2-2; D: -; size: -
CDR3: CAISESNGSEKLFF; DNA: TGTGCCATCAGTGAGTCGAATGGGAGTGAAAAACTGTTTTTT; V: TRBV10-3; J: TRBJ1-4; D: -; size: once
CDR3: CASRMENTGELFF; DNA: TGCGCCAGCCGTATGGAAAACACCGGGGAGCTGTTTTTT; V: TRBV4-3; J: TRBJ2-2; D: -; size: -
CDR3: CASSLLEGNSRPLHF; DNA: TGTGCCAGCAGTTTATTAGAGGGTAACTCCAGACCCCTCCACTTT; V: TRBV28; J: TRBJ1-6; D: -; size: -
CDR3: CASKVGGSYEQYF; DNA: TGTGCCAGCAAAGTAGGGGGCTCCTACGAGCAGTACTTC; V: TRBV12-3/TRBV12-4; J: TRBJ2-7; D: -; size: -
CDR3: CASSEAVRPTSEQYF; DNA: TGTGCCAGCAGTGAAGCGGTAAGGCCTACTAGCGAGCAGTACTTC; V: TRBV6-1; J: TRBJ2-7; D: -; size: -
CDR3: CASSEGWYQVSTEAFF; DNA: TGTGCCAGCAGTGAGGGATGGTATCAAGTTTCCACTGAAGCTTTCTTT; V: TRBV2; J: TRBJ1-1; D: -; size: once